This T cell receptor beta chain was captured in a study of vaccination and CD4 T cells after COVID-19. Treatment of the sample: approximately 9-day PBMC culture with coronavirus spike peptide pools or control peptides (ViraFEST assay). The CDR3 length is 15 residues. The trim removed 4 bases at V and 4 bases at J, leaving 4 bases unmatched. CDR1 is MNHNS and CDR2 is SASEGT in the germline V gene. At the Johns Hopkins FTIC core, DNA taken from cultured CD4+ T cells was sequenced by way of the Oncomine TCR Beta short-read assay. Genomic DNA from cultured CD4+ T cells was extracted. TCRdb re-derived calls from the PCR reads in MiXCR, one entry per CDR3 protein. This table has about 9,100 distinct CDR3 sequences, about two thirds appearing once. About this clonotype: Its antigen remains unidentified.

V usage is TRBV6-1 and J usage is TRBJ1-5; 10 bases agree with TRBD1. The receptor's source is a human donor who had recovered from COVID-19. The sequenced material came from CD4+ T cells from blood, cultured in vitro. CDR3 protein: CASSGGTGENQPQHF. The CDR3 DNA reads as TGTGCCAGCAGTGGAGGGACAGGGGAAAATCAGCCCCAGCATTTT.